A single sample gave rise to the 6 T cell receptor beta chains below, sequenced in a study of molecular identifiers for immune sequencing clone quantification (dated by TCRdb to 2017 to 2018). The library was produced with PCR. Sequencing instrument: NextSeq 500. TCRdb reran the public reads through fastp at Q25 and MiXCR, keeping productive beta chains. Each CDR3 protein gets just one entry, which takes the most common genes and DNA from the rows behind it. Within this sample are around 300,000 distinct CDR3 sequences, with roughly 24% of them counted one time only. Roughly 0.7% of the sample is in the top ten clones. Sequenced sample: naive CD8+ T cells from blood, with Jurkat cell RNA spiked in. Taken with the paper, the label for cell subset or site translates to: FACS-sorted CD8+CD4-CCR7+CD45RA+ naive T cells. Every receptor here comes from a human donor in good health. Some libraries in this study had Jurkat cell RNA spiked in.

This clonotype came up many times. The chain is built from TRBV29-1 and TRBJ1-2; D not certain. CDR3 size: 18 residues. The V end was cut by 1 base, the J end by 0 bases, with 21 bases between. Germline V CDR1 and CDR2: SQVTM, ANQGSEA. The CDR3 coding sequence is TGCAGCGTTGAAGGGATTCCGTCCCCACGACAACCTAACTATGGCTACACCTTC. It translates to CSVEGIPSPRQPNYGYTF.

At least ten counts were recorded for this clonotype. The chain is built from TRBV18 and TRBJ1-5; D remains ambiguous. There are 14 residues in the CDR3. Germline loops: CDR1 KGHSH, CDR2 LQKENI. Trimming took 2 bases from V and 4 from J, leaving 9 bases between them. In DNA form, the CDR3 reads TGTGCCAGCTCACCAGCTCGCGGGAATCAGCCCCAGCATTTT. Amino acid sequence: CASSPARGNQPQHF.

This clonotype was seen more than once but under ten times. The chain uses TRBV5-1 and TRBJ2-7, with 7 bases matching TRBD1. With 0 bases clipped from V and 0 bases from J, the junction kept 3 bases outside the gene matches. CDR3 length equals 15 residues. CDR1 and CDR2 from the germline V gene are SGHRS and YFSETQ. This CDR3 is CASSLEAGGSYEQYF. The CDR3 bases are TGCGCCAGCAGCTTGGAGGCAGGGGGCTCCTACGAGCAGTACTTC.

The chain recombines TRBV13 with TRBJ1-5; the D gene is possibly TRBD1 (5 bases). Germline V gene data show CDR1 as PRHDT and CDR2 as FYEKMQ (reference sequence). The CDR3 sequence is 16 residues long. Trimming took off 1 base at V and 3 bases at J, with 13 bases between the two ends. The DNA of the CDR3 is TGTGCCAGCAGCTTAGCAGGGTCGGGCATCAATCAGCCCCAGCATTTT. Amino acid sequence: CASSLAGSGINQPQHF. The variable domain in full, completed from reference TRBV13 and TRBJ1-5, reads AAGVIQSPRHLIKEKRETATLKCYPIPRHDTVYWYQQGPGQDPQFLISFYEKMQSDKGSIPDRFSAQQFSDYHSELNMSSLELGDSALYFCASSLAGSGINQPQHFGDGTRLSIL.

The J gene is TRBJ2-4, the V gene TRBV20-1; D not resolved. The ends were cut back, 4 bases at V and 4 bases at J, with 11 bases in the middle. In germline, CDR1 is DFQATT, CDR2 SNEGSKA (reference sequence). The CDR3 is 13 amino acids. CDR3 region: CSATQDGKNIQYF. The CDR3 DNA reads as TGCAGTGCTACCCAGGACGGTAAAAACATTCAGTACTTC.

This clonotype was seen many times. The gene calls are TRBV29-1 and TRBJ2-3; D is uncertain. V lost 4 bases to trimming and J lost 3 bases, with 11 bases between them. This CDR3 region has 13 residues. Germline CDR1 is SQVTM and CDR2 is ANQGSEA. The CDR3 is CSVVSDNTDTQYF. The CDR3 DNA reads TGCAGCGTTGTGAGCGACAATACAGATACGCAGTATTTT.